This TCR beta chain comes out of a study of blood T cell repertoires in COVID-19 (dated by TCRdb to 2018 to 2020). With respect to the entire study: Collaborator samples came from the United States, Italy and Spain and covered acute and convalescent phases of COVID-19. Samples came from the ongoing ImmuneRACE study (first 160 participants) plus 1,254 subjects from 6 global collaborators. Subjects who had been exposed to COVID-19, were actively infected with it, or had recovered from it provided the deeply sampled blood TCRbeta repertoires that made up the dataset. A de-identified subject ID, COVID-19 status, age in years and sex were almost always included in the sample metadata. The repertoires were released in a freely available public database meant as a resource for research on the immune response to SARS-CoV-2. The prospective study material was composed of cDNA or gDNA derived from T cells, B-cell-depleted T cells, or PBMCs. Where available, HLA class I and class II types were taken from metadata supplied by the sample provider and were not determined by assay-based typing. What the authors observed across the whole study: How much clinical and demographic metadata was included differed by source and by participant, and the metadata was provided uncurated.

Note on this clone: It has no known antigen specificity. No base qualities exist here, and no much larger clone lies one base off it.

TCRbeta CDR3 regions were amplified from genomic DNA by means of the immunoSEQ Assay, a bias-controlled multiplex PCR. Per the source publication's procedure: Within the assay, amplification of reference gene primers was used to estimate how many nucleated cells each sample contained. To quantify the absolute abundance of each unique TCRbeta CDR3 rearrangement, sequence reads were collapsed and filtered. For each sample, productive Simpson clonality was calculated by taking the square root of Simpson's diversity index across productive rearrangements. Held by TCRdb, this immuneACCESS table contains in-frame sequences only and omits some clones. Under half of the omission traces to an unresolved V gene where checked; the cause of the rest is unknown. V and J calls and clone size are those listed in that table; D and trimming were worked out from the DNA. The sample table lists 70,000 to 95,000 clones, about four fifths of them with a count of one. The ten most abundant clones make up 21% of the sample.

Each collaborating institution followed its own protocols to collect whole blood in K2EDTA tubes. For TCRbeta analysis, collaborator samples were shipped as frozen whole blood, as isolated PBMCs, or as DNA extracted from either sample type. Including the terminal cysteine and phenylalanine, the CDR3 comprises 16 residues. The read is trimmed to its CDR3 DNA, 48 bases read in frame from base 1. According to the germline V gene, CDR1 reads MDHEN and CDR2 reads SYDVKM. V lost 6 bases and J lost 2 bases, and the count of bases not matched to a germline gene is 11. The sequence joins TRBV28 to TRBJ1-1, and TRBD1 matches 8 of the central bases. This sequence was found in a human donor in a cohort sampled during active COVID-19. The source material was peripheral blood. Read as DNA, the sequence is TGTGCCAGCAGATTACTTCAAGGACAGGGTAACACTGAAGCTTTCTTT. This is translated as CASRLLQGQGNTEAFF.